These T cell receptor beta chains were read from a single sample in a study of blood T cell repertoires in COVID-19. Generated by immunoSEQ multiplex PCR, the TCRdb table keeps only in-frame clones and is missing some. The data hold about 92,000 clones, with roughly 80% observed a single time. Sequencing input: peripheral blood. These receptors were taken from a woman over 75 with active or convalescent COVID-19. Both conserved end residues are part of each CDR3. The D gene is left open where the match is weak. Clone size is stated in some rows and not others, as once, few, many or a class when expanded.

- | TRBJ2-7 | - | TRBV28 | TGTGCCAGCAGTTTAGACTCCACCTACGAGCAGTACTTC | CASSLDSTYEQYF
TRBD2 | TRBJ2-7 | - | TRBV7-8 | TGTGCCAGCACCACCCTAGCGGGAAGCAGGAAGCAGTACTTC | CASTTLAGSRKQYF
- | TRBJ2-2 | - | TRBV30 | TGTGCAAAGGGGCAGAACACCGGGGAGCTGTTTTTT | CAKGQNTGELFF
TRBD2 | TRBJ2-1 | - | TRBV9 | TGTGCCAGCAGCGTAGTCGGACTAGCGGGGGGCAACTCCTACAATGAGCAGTTCTTC | CASSVVGLAGGNSYNEQFF
TRBD2 | TRBJ2-1 | - | TRBV30 | TGTGCCTGGAGATTAGCGGGACGCAATGAGCAGTTCTTC | CAWRLAGRNEQFF
- | TRBJ1-2 | once | TRBV18 | TGTGCCAGCTCACCTCAGGGCAGGGGTGGCTACACCTTC | CASSPQGRGGYTF
- | TRBJ1-5 | - | TRBV10-3 | TGTGCCATCAGTGAGTGGGCAGATAGCAATCAGCCCCAGCATTTT | CAISEWADSNQPQHF
- | TRBJ2-5 | - | TRBV5-1 | TGCGCCAGCAGCTTAACACAGGGACGAGAGACCCAGTACTTC | CASSLTQGRETQYF
TRBD1 | TRBJ1-2 | - | TRBV28 | TGTGCCACGTGGACAGGGGGTAACTATGGCTACACCTTC | CATWTGGNYGYTF
TRBD2 | TRBJ2-1 | - | TRBV7-2 | TGTGCCAGCAGCTTAGCGTTGTCTAGCGGGGGGACGAGCTCCTACAATGAGCAGTTCTTC | CASSLALSSGGTSSYNEQFF
TRBD1 | TRBJ1-2 | once | TRBV5-1 | TGCGCCAGCAGCTGGACCGGACAGGGTGATGGCTACACCTTC | CASSWTGQGDGYTF
- | TRBJ2-7 | - | TRBV5-6 | TGTGCCAGCAGGAGGGACAAGGCCTACGAGCAGTACTTC | CASRRDKAYEQYF
- | TRBJ1-3 | once | TRBV12-3/TRBV12-4 | TGTGCCAGCGCTACAGTCTCTGGAAACACCATATATTTT | CASATVSGNTIYF
- | TRBJ2-7 | - | TRBV7-9 | TGTGCCAGCAGCTTACAGGGGGGCAGCTCCTACGAGCAGTACTTC | CASSLQGGSSYEQYF
- | TRBJ1-1 | once | TRBV5-4 | TGTGCCAGCAGCCAGGGGACCGCCGGAACTGAAGCTTTCTTT | CASSQGTAGTEAFF
- | TRBJ1-5 | - | TRBV4-3 | TGCGCCAGCAGCCCGGGGATCCCTGCTGAGGGTCAGCCCCAGCATTTT | CASSPGIPAEGQPQHF
TRBD2 | TRBJ2-2 | - | TRBV11-2 | TGTGCCAGCAGACATCTAGCGGGGGGTACGAAGGAGCTGTTTTTT | CASRHLAGGTKELFF
- | TRBJ2-7 | - | TRBV2 | TGTGCCAGCAACAAGGACAGCTTGGTCTACGAGCAGTACTTC | CASNKDSLVYEQYF
TRBD1 | TRBJ2-7 | - | TRBV12-3/TRBV12-4 | TGTGCCAGCACTCGGACAGGGGTCTACGAGCAGTACTTC | CASTRTGVYEQYF
- | TRBJ2-1 | - | TRBV2 | TGTGCCAGCGGATGGAGTCGAGGGAATGAGCAGTTCTTC | CASGWSRGNEQFF
TRBD1 | TRBJ1-1 | - | TRBV19 | TGTGCCAGTAGTATAGTGGGGACAGGGAGCGCTGAAGCTTTCTTT | CASSIVGTGSAEAFF
- | TRBJ1-2 | - | TRBV25-1 | TGTGCCAGCAGTGAATCGGGTCGGGATTATGGCTACACCTTC | CASSESGRDYGYTF
- | TRBJ2-7 | - | TRBV11-2 | TGTGCCAGCAGCTCGGCCTCGCAGTGGGCGGAGCAGTACTTC | CASSSASQWAEQYF
TRBD1 | TRBJ1-2 | - | TRBV29-1 | TGCAGCGTTGTGACAGGGGGCCTCGGTGGCTACACCTTC | CSVVTGGLGGYTF
- | TRBJ1-4 | few | TRBV9 | TGTGCCAGCAGCGCGGACAGTAATAATGAAAAACTGTTTTTT | CASSADSNNEKLFF
TRBD1 | TRBJ1-1 | - | TRBV4-2 | TGTGCCAGCAGCCTGGGACAGGGGCCGGACACTGAAGCTTTCTTT | CASSLGQGPDTEAFF